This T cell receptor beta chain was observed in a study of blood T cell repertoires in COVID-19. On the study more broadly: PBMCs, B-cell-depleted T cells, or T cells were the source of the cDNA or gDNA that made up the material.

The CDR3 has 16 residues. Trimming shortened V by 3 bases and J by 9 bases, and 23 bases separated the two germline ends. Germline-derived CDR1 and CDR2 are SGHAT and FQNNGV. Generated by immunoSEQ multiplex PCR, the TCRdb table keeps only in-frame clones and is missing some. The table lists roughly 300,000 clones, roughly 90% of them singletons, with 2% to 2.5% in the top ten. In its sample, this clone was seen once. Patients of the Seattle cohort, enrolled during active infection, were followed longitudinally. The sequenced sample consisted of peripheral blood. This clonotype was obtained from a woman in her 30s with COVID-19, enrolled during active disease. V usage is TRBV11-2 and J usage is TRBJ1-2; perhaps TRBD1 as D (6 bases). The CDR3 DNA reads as TGTGCCAGCAGCTTTTCGCTTTCCCTACACAGGGAAAGCTACACCTTC. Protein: CASSFSLSLHRESYTF.